This T cell receptor (beta chain) emerged from a study of blood T cells in healthy people across ages. A second roughly 7 to 12 cycle PCR used barcoded and J-beta primers. From the 5' RACE reads, TCRdb called clonotypes with MiXCR, one entry per CDR3 protein. The repertoire includes about 640,000 distinct CDR3 sequences, about 53% of them detected once, and 30% to 45% sits in the top ten. The CDR3 consists of 17 residues. V dropped 1 base and J dropped 3; count of bases not matched to a gene: 13. Germline V gene lookup returns CDR1 SQVTM and CDR2 ANQGSEA. The rearrangement links TRBV29-1 to TRBJ2-7; TRBD2 matches 9 bases. The sequence was obtained from a man between 60 and 75 years old in good health. Input material: blood. The CDR3, as DNA: TGCAGCGTTGAAGGGGAAGGAGGGGGACTAGCCTACTACGAGCAGTACTTC. It codes for CSVEGEGGGLAYYEQYF.